This TCR beta chain emerged from a study of cytomegalovirus exposure and HLA in healthy donors. Study conclusions and caveats: One cluster of highly shared sequence variants probably arose as a sequencing artifact.

PCR involved 60 Vbeta and 13 Jbeta primers. Using immunoSEQ multiplex PCR, the repertoire was profiled, and TCRdb retains in-frame clones only, with some absent. In the table there are approximately 220,000 clones, over 65% of which are singletons. The CDR3 sequence is 15 residues long. The V gene lost 2 bases and the J gene lost 3 bases, with 14 bases spanning the gap. CDR1 and CDR2 from the germline V gene are MNHEY and SVGAGI. About this clone: Its cognate antigen is unknown.

Sequenced material: PBMCs. V is TRBV6-5 and J is TRBJ2-7; D is possibly TRBD2 (5 bases). The receptor was isolated from a man aged 18-30 years in good health and CMV-seronegative. CDR3 sequence (DNA): TGTGCCAGCAGTTACGGGGAGTCCGGATACTACGAGCAGTACTTC. Translating gives CASSYGESGYYEQYF.